This TCR beta chain was sequenced for a study of blood T cells in healthy people across ages. From germline, CDR1 is SGHDT and CDR2 YYEEEE. CDR3 length equals 16 residues. V gave up 5 bases and J gave up 3 bases; unmatched junction bases: 9. The second PCR ran about 6 to 11 cycles with a sample-barcoded 5' primer and J-beta primers. TCRdb reprocessed the 5' RACE reads with MiXCR, giving one entry per CDR3 protein. The profile shows 650,000 to 1,000,000 distinct CDR3 sequences, under 40% of them singletons. The TCR sequence derives from a man between 18 and 29 years old in good health. This chain joins TRBV5-6 and TRBJ2-1; 9 bases are shared with TRBD2. The specimen was blood. CDR3 sequence reads: CASRHWASGVYNEQFF. In DNA form, the CDR3 reads TGTGCCAGCAGACACTGGGCTAGCGGGGTCTACAATGAGCAGTTCTTC.